This T cell receptor (beta chain) was retrieved from a study of T cells in Graves' hyperthyroidism and ophthalmopathy. Study observations and caveats: Also found in blood were most expanded thyroid clonotypes above 0.001.

Amplified regions were TCR beta CDR3 sequences from RNA transcripts. First-round RT-PCR of the TCR CDR3 relied on the HTBI primer set. TCRdb fed the multiplex PCR reads into MiXCR, producing one record per CDR3 protein. The table records some 140,000 distinct CDR3 sequences, roughly 23% of them present only once. This clonotype has ten or more counts. No antigen is known for it. Criteria for exclusion of patients were uncontrolled infection, other autoimmune disease, pregnancy or lactation. Clinical symptoms, serum thyroxine and TRAb, thyroid ultrasound and orbital computed tomography together formed the diagnostic basis. Trimming cost V 6 bases and J 2 bases, with 13 bases left between them. CDR1 DFQATT and CDR2 SNEGSKA come from the germline V gene (reference sequence). CDR3 size: 13 residues.

The genes are TRBV20-1 and TRBJ2-5; no clear D gene. The source of this sequence is a woman aged 45-60 years with Graves' hyperthyroidism that later progressed to Graves' ophthalmopathy. The specimen was blood. The CDR3 DNA reads TGCAGTGCCCACTACGGGCAGCAAGAGACCCAGTACTTC. Translation: CSAHYGQQETQYF.